Presented here are 5 T cell receptor beta chains from one specimen sequenced in a study of blood T cell repertoires in COVID-19. The repertoire was sequenced with immunoSEQ multiplex PCR; TCRdb's copy has only in-frame clones and lacks some. The sample lists more than 200,000 clones, 85% to 90% occurring once. Sample: peripheral blood. The receptors originated from a woman in her 50s with acute or convalescent COVID-19.

V usage is TRBV18 and J usage is TRBJ2-5; 7 bases are a match to TRBD1. The germline CDR1 and CDR2 sequences are KGHSH and LQKENI. V gave up 3 bases and J gave up 4 bases; unmatched junction bases: 2. CDR3 length: 13 amino acids. CDR3 coding DNA: TGTGCCAGCTCACCCCGGGACAGAGAGACCCAGTACTTC. This translates into CASSPRDRETQYF.

The V call is TRBV19, the J call TRBJ2-7; perhaps TRBD2 as D (6 bases). V was clipped by 5 bases and J by 6 bases, with 17 bases between them. The length of the CDR3 is 14 residues. The germline V gene has CDR1 LNHDA and CDR2 SQIVND (reference sequence). The CDR3 loop reads CASSPWEDSGEQYF. CDR3 DNA sequence: TGTGCCAGTAGTCCCTGGGAGGATTCAGGCGAGCAGTACTTC.

The chain carries TRBV14 and TRBJ2-7, with D unclear. The CDR3 is 15 residues long. The V end lost 1 base, the J end lost 1 base, and 11 bases lay between the germline ends. Germline CDR1 and CDR2: SGHDN and FVKESK. CDR3 sequence: CASSQGAGPSYEQYF. As DNA, the CDR3 is TGTGCCAGCAGCCAAGGTGCTGGGCCTTCCTACGAGCAGTACTTC.

The chain links TRBV7-9 to TRBJ2-1; 9 positions match TRBD1. The J segment lost 5 bases and the V segment lost 4 bases, leaving 6 bases of the junction unmatched. This CDR3 spans 15 amino acids. Looked up from germline, CDR1 is SEHNR and CDR2 is FQNEAQ (reference sequence). The CDR3 DNA sequence: TGTGCCAGCAGCTCGTTGGACAGGGGACACAATGAGCAGTTCTTC. Its translation is CASSSLDRGHNEQFF.

This chain connects TRBV24-1 to TRBJ2-5, with no clear D. The V end was cut by 5 bases, the J end by 2 bases, with 8 bases between. The germline gives CDR1 KGHDR, CDR2 SFDVKD. This CDR3 spans 13 amino acids. The DNA of the CDR3 is TGTGCCACCAGTGGATCAGGTCAAGAGACCCAGTACTTC. Residues: CATSGSGQETQYF.